This T cell receptor beta chain is from a study of CD8 T cells in Susac syndrome. The CDR3 runs to 17 residues. Germline-derived CDR1 and CDR2 are SGHDN and FVKESK. Trimming at V came to 4 bases and at J to 4 bases, leaving 15 bases not matched to a gene. High-throughput TCR beta sequencing covered peripheral CD8+ and CD4+ T cells. TEMRA cells were enriched by FACS, and CD4+ and CD8+ T cells were negatively isolated. Reverse transcription used 0.5 to 1 ug RNA and random hexamers. TCR beta CDR3 was amplified by immunoSEQ covering 54 Vbeta and 13 Jbeta. MiXCR was run by TCRdb on the immunoSEQ multiplex PCR reads, yielding one entry per CDR3 protein. Of more than 95,000 distinct CDR3 sequences listed, approximately 93% are singletons.

V gene TRBV14 combines with J gene TRBJ1-2; 7 nucleotides match TRBD1. This receptor was taken from a human donor with multiple sclerosis. Input material: CD8+ T cells from PBMCs. The CDR3 nucleotides read TGTGCCAGCAGCCTCCGGGACAGTTTAGGGGCCCTCTATGGCTACACCTTC. Amino acids: CASSLRDSLGALYGYTF.